The present TCR beta chain was sequenced within a study of blood T cell repertoires in COVID-19. Study-level information: Sites in the United States, Italy and Spain provided acute and convalescent COVID-19 samples. Sources were T cells, B-cell-depleted T cells, or PBMCs; the material itself was cDNA or gDNA.

Trimming left V 6 bases short and J 5 bases short, with 17 bases between. Germline V gene sequence: CDR1 SEHNR, CDR2 FQNEAQ (reference sequence). CDR3 length: 14 residues. In the original processing: Estimation of nucleated cell counts relied on the amplification of reference gene primers. TCRdb's table, derived via immunoSEQ multiplex PCR, lists solely in-frame clones and lacks some. Clone size and V and J calls were adopted from that table, with D and trimming inferred from the DNA. In the table there are about 68,000 clones, around 82% of which are singletons. The sample consisted of peripheral blood. The receptor was isolated from a man aged 50 to 60 with active COVID-19. The J gene is TRBJ2-7, the V gene TRBV7-9; D is possibly TRBD1 (5 bases). For the CDR3, the DNA is TGTGCCAGCAGGACAGCCCCCAAATCGGACGAGCAGTACTTC. This encodes CASRTAPKSDEQYF.